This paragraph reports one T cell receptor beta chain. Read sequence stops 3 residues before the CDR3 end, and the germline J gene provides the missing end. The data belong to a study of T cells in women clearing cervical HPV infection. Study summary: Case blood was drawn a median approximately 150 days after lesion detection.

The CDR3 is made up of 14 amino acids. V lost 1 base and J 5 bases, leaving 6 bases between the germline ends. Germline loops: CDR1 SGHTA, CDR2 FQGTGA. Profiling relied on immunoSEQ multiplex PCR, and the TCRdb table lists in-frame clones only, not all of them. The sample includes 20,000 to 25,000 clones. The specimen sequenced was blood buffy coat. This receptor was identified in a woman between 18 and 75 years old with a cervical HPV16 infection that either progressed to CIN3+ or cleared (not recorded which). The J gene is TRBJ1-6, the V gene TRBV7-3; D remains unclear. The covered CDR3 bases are TGTGCCAGCAGCTTAAACAGAAATAATTCACCC. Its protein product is CASSLNRNNSP. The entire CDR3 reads CASSLNRNNSPLHF.